The clone carrying this T cell receptor beta chain has a count of ten or more. No antigen is known for it. This record belongs to a study of beta chain features in type 1 diabetes. Findings and limits, study-wide: All four CD4+ subsets of Type 1 diabetes patients contained TCRB CDR3s that were moderately but significantly shorter.

Germline V gene sequence: CDR1 MNHNY, CDR2 SVGAGI (reference sequence). The CDR3 covers 13 residues. Trimming took off 5 bases at V and 7 bases at J, with 15 bases between the two ends. The isolated RNA, all of it, was reverse transcribed, so expressed TCRB transcripts were what got sequenced. Average reads for naive, central memory and regulatory T cell samples were about 3.7 million. Sequencing was performed with immunoSEQ multiplex PCR; in TCRdb, only in-frame clones are kept and a portion is missing. The sample lists roughly 160,000 clones, around 8% seen once, with more than 0.75% in the top ten.

This chain connects TRBV6-6 to TRBJ2-7, with no clear D. This sequence was found in a middle-aged woman with type 1 diabetes. The sample consisted of central memory CD4+ T cells from blood. This chain's CDR3 is CASSQRYGAEQYF. The CDR3 nucleotides are TGTGCCAGCAGTCAGCGATACGGTGCGGAGCAGTACTTC.